The clone carrying this T cell receptor beta chain was seen ten or more times. Its antigen remains unidentified. Germline V gives CDR1 SNHLY, CDR2 FYNNEI. This CDR3 is 14 amino acids long. V lost 4 bases, J lost 7 bases, and 6 bases stayed unmatched. 5'RACE template switching produced TCR cDNA carrying a universal primer site and UMIs. A single record per CDR3 protein comes from TCRdb applying MiXCR to the 5' RACE reads. The sample shows some 240,000 distinct CDR3 sequences, about 5% of them seen only once. The record originates from a study of T cells after yellow fever vaccination. Points from the study as a whole: Among primary-vaccination clones, most reappeared after the booster, at 95% to 96% for CD4 and 88% for CD8. Abundant contaminating clonotypes from the bulk population could appear in FACS-sorted repertoires.

This TCR came from a man between 18 and 35 years old who received the YFV17D yellow fever vaccine. Sequences were derived from CD4+ T cells sorted from PBMCs, sampled on the day of the yellow fever booster vaccination. V and J are TRBV2 and TRBJ2-1, with 8 bases identical to TRBD2. The CDR3: CASSGERGWNEQFF. The CDR3 DNA is TGTGCCAGCAGTGGGGAGCGGGGGTGGAATGAGCAGTTCTTC. Full variable domain (remainder filled in from reference TRBV2 and TRBJ2-1): EPEVTQTPSHQVTQMGQEVILRCVPISNHLYFYWYRQILGQKVEFLVSFYNNEISEKSEIFDDQFSVERPDGSNFTLKIRSTKLEDSAMYFCASSGERGWNEQFFGPGTRLTVL.